The 18 T cell receptor beta chains given below trace back to one sample, sequenced in a study of T cell repertoires in cytomegalovirus infection. MiXCR, run by TCRdb on the reads, gives a single entry per CDR3 protein. The sample shows around 550,000 distinct CDR3 sequences, around a quarter of them seen only once. Sequenced sample: PBMCs. These receptors were obtained from a human donor in good health (CMV status not recorded). Some clones in this sample may be carry-over from other donors' samples.

There are many counts of this clonotype. The rearrangement uses TRBV7-8 and TRBJ2-2, with 10 bases matching TRBD2. The CDR3 extends over 15 amino acids. The V segment lost 7 bases and the J segment 4 bases; nucleotides outside the gene matches: 6. Looked up from germline, CDR1 is SGHVS and CDR2 is FQNEAQ. The CDR3 DNA reads as TGTGCCAGCATGGTAGCGGGAGGACCCACCGGGGAGCTGTTTTTT. It specifies CASMVAGGPTGELFF. The entire variable domain, with the rest obtained from reference TRBV7-8 and TRBJ2-2, is as follows: GAGVSQSPRYKVAKRGQDVALRCDPISGHVSLFWYQQALGQGPEFLTYFQNEAQLDKSGLPSDRFFAERPEGSVSTLKIQRTQQEDSAVYLCASMVAGGPTGELFFGEGSRLTVL.

The V call is TRBV7-2, the J call TRBJ2-7, with D maybe TRBD2 (6 bases). The CDR3 runs 13 residues. Germline-derived CDR1 and CDR2 are SGHTA and FQGNSA. Trimming took 3 bases from V and 3 from J, leaving 9 bases between them. The CDR3 DNA reads TGTGCCAGCAGCTTCGGAGCGGGCTACGAGCAGTACTTC. It encodes CASSFGAGYEQYF.

This clonotype turned up a few times. This rearrangement joins TRBV24-1 to TRBJ1-5, with D possibly being TRBD1 (5 bases). V dropped 4 bases and J dropped 1 base, with 10 bases sitting between them. The germline V gene encodes CDR1 KGHDR and CDR2 SFDVKD. CDR3 length: 15 amino acids. In DNA, the CDR3 is TGTGCCACCAGTGACCCCAGGACAAGCAATCAGCCCCAGCATTTT. As protein: CATSDPRTSNQPQHF.

This clonotype showed up just a few times. The chain uses TRBV28 and TRBJ2-3; D is perhaps TRBD2 (5 bases). The CDR3 has 15 amino acids. CDR1 and CDR2 (germline): MDHEN, SYDVKM. V shed 5 bases and J shed 6 bases, with 18 bases lying between them. The chain's CDR3 is CASSPRTGKGDTQYF. DNA for the CDR3: TGTGCCAGCAGTCCCAGGACTGGAAAAGGGGATACGCAGTATTTT.

This clonotype was seen more than once but under ten times. The chain combines TRBV20-1 with TRBJ2-7, with 7 bases aligning to TRBD1. In germline, CDR1 is DFQATT, CDR2 SNEGSKA (reference sequence). This CDR3 has 13 residues. V lost 3 bases to trimming and J lost 2 bases; unmatched junction nucleotides: 4. CDR3 bases: TGCAGTGCTAGTAGGGGGCCCACCTACGAGCAGTACTTC. It encodes CSASRGPTYEQYF.

This clonotype was detected only a few times. The rearrangement links TRBV6-6 to TRBJ2-7; the match to TRBD2 covers 10 bases. The CDR3 totals 18 residues. The germline gives CDR1 MNHNY, CDR2 SVGAGI (reference sequence). V gave up 9 bases and J gave up 0 bases; unmatched junction bases: 17. The CDR3 spells CARTGGGSSGRDSYEQYF. CDR3 nucleotide sequence: TGTGCCAGAACAGGAGGTGGCTCTAGCGGGAGAGACTCCTACGAGCAGTACTTC.

V usage is TRBV7-9 and J usage is TRBJ2-6; 7 nucleotides match TRBD1. CDR3 length: 18 amino acids. Germline trimming cut 3 bases from V and 2 bases from J; bases unmatched to any gene: 10. Germline V gene sequence: CDR1 SEHNR, CDR2 FQNEAQ (reference sequence). The CDR3 is CASSFPIPGGTGANVLTF. CDR3 nucleotide sequence: TGTGCCAGCAGCTTCCCAATTCCAGGGGGAACTGGGGCCAACGTCCTGACTTTC.

The V and J genes are TRBV5-4 and TRBJ2-1; 9 bases are shared with TRBD2. This CDR3 contains 16 residues. Germline V lookup: CDR1 SGHNT, CDR2 YYREEE (reference sequence). V shed 4 bases, J shed 8 bases, and the junction held 13 bases outside the gene matches. The CDR3: CASSPSSGSNYHEQFF. DNA for the CDR3: TGTGCCAGCAGCCCTAGTAGCGGGAGTAATTACCATGAGCAGTTCTTC.

V usage is TRBV4-3 and J usage is TRBJ2-6; no firm D call. Trimming stripped 4 bases from V and 0 bases from J, with 10 bases between. Germline V CDR1 and CDR2: LGHNA, YSLEER. CDR3 length equals 16 residues. CDR3 nucleotides: TGCGCCAGCAGCCCTCGACACAGCTCTGGGGCCAACGTCCTGACTTTC. This encodes CASSPRHSSGANVLTF.

The V gene is TRBV7-3, the J gene TRBJ2-1; 8 bases are a match to TRBD2. CDR3 length: 15 residues. V was pared by 5 bases and J by 6 bases, with 9 bases of the junction left unmatched. Germline CDR1 and CDR2: SGHTA and FQGTGA. The CDR3 loop is CASSQEAGVGNEQFF. The CDR3 nucleotides are TGTGCCAGCAGCCAAGAAGCGGGAGTGGGCAATGAGCAGTTCTTC.

V usage is TRBV30 and J usage is TRBJ2-1, with a possible D match to TRBD2 (5 bases). This CDR3 is 13 amino acids long. CDR1 is GTSNPN and CDR2 is SVGIG in the germline V gene (reference sequence). The V and J ends lost 5 bases and 9 bases respectively, with 17 bases between them. CDR3 in DNA: TGTGCCTGGGACTATCCGCCTGGACCTGAGCAGTTCTTC. Amino acid sequence: CAWDYPPGPEQFF.

This clonotype was seen only a few times. This chain connects TRBV6-2 or TRBV6-3 to TRBJ2-3, with 10 bases aligning to TRBD1. Trimming cost V 6 bases and J 5 bases; bases outside gene matches: 2. This CDR3 has 13 amino acids. CDR1 is MNHEY and CDR2 is SVGEGT in the germline V gene. This chain's CDR3 is CASRRTGGDTQYF. The CDR3 DNA sequence: TGTGCCAGCAGAAGGACAGGGGGAGATACGCAGTATTTT.

The CDR3 spells CASSRQVPGANVLTF. CDR3 nucleotides: TGTGCCAGCAGTCGACAGGTGCCCGGGGCCAACGTCCTGACTTTC. V gene TRBV6-2 or TRBV6-3 combines with J gene TRBJ2-6; possible D gene TRBD1, 6 bases. CDR3 size: 15 residues. V was pared by 5 bases and J by 4 bases, with 12 bases between. Germline assignment: CDR1 MNHEY and CDR2 SVGEGT.

This clonotype was observed a handful of times. The rearrangement uses TRBV20-1 and TRBJ2-3; TRBD2 might be the D (5 bases). Germline V gene sequence: CDR1 DFQATT, CDR2 SNEGSKA (reference sequence). The CDR3 length is 12 residues. Deletions cut 3 bases from V and 3 bases from J, with 7 bases between. The CDR3 here is CSARRRTDTQYF. The CDR3 nucleotides read TGCAGTGCTAGGAGGAGGACAGATACGCAGTATTTT.

A few counts support this clonotype. The chain uses TRBV5-1 and TRBJ1-3, with D perhaps TRBD1 (6 bases). CDR3 length: 14 amino acids. Germline lookup yields CDR1 SGHRS and CDR2 YFSETQ. V was pared by 10 bases and J by 4 bases, with 18 bases between. The CDR3 nucleotides read TGCGCCTGCTCCTTGGACAGTACAGGAAACACCATATATTTT. This sequence encodes CACSLDSTGNTIYF.

The chain is built from TRBV5-1 and TRBJ2-5; 15 nucleotides agree with TRBD2. CDR1 SGHRS and CDR2 YFSETQ come from the germline V gene. The CDR3 spans 17 residues. Unmatched junction bases numbered 7, after V lost 3 bases and J lost 4 bases. The CDR3: CASSSGTSGGLGETQYF. CDR3 DNA sequence: TGCGCCAGCAGCTCCGGGACTAGCGGGGGGCTTGGAGAGACCCAGTACTTC.

The rearrangement links TRBV20-1 to TRBJ2-1; 10 bases agree with TRBD1. CDR1 is DFQATT, CDR2 SNEGSKA, per germline (reference sequence). The V segment lost 3 bases and the J segment 8 bases; nucleotides outside the gene matches: 4. The CDR3 contains 13 residues. The chain's CDR3 is CSASDRGRDEQFF. DNA of the CDR3: TGCAGTGCTAGTGACAGGGGGCGCGATGAGCAGTTCTTC.

This clonotype was seen a few times. The chain links TRBV7-9 to TRBJ2-7, with D possibly called TRBD1 or TRBD2 (5 bases each). From germline, CDR1 is SEHNR and CDR2 FQNEAQ (reference sequence). The CDR3 totals 14 residues. With 4 bases removed from V and 7 bases from J, the gap between germline ends came to 17 bases. The CDR3, as DNA: TGTGCCAGCAGCTCCAATCGAGGGGCGCGGGAGCAGTACTTC. It is translated as CASSSNRGAREQYF. Combining the CDR3 with reference TRBV7-9 and TRBJ2-7 gives the whole variable domain DTGVSQNPRHKITKRGQNVTFRCDPISEHNRLYWYRQTLGQGPEFLTYFQNEAQLEKSRLLSDRFSAERPKGSFSTLEIQRTEQGDSAMYLCASSSNRGAREQYFGPGTRLTVT.